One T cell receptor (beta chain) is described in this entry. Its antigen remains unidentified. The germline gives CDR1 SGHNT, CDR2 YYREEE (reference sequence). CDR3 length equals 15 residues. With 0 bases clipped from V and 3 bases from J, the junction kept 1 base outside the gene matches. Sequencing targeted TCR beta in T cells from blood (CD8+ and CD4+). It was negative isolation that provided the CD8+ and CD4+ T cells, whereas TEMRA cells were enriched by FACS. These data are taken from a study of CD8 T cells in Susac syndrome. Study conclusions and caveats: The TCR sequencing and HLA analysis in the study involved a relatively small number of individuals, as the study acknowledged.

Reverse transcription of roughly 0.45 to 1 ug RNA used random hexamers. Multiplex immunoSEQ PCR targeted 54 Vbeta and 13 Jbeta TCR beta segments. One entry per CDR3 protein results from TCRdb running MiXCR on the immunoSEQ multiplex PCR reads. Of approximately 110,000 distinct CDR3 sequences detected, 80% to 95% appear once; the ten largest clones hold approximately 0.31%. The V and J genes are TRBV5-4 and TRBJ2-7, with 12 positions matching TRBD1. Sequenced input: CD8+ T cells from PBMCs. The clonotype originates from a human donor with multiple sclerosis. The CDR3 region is CASSLGDRGHYEQYF. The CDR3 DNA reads TGTGCCAGCAGCTTGGGGGACAGGGGGCACTACGAGCAGTACTTC. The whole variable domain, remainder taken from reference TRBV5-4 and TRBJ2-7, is ETGVTQSPTHLIKTRGQQVTLRCSSQSGHNTVSWYQQALGQGPQFIFQYYREEENGRGNFPPRFSGLQFPNYSSELNVNALELDDSALYLCASSLGDRGHYEQYFGPGTRLTVT.